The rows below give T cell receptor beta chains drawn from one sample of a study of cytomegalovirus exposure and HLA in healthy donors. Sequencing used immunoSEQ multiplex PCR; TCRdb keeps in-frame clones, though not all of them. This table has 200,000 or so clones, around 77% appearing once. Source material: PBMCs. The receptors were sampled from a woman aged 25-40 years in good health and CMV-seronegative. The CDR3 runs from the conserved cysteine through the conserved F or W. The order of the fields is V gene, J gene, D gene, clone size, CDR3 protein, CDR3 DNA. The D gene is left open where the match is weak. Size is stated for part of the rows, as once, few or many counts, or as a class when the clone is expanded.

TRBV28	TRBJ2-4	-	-	CASSPPTSHPYF	TGTGCCAGCAGTCCCCCTACTTCGCACCCTTACTTC
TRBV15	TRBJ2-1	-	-	CATSRARQYSYNEQFF	TGTGCCACCAGCAGGGCCCGTCAGTACTCCTACAATGAGCAGTTCTTC
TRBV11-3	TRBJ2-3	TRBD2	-	CASSPRTSGGAADTQYF	TGTGCCAGCAGCCCAAGGACTAGCGGGGGGGCCGCAGATACGCAGTATTTT
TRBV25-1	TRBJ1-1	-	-	CASMMGVTEAFF	TGTGCCAGCATGATGGGAGTTACTGAAGCTTTCTTT
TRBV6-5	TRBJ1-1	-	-	CATGENTEAFF	TGTGCGACCGGGGAGAACACTGAAGCTTTCTTT
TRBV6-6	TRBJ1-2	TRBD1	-	CASSPGTGGNGYTF	TGTGCCAGCAGTCCCGGGACAGGGGGCAATGGCTACACCTTC
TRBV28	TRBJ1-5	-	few	CASSSPGRGQPQHF	TGTGCCAGCAGTTCTCCGGGGAGAGGACAGCCCCAGCATTTT
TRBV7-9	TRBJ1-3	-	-	CASSSNSGNTIYF	TGTGCCAGCAGCAGCAACTCTGGAAACACCATATATTTT
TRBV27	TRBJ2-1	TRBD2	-	CASSLLAGGINEQFF	TGTGCCAGCAGTTTATTAGCGGGGGGGATCAATGAGCAGTTCTTC
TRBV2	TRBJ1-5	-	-	CASSRDTHQPQHF	TGTGCCAGCAGCCGGGACACCCATCAGCCCCAGCATTTT
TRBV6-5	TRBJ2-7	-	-	CASSPGGYEQYF	TGTGCCAGCAGCCCTGGCGGCTACGAGCAGTACTTC
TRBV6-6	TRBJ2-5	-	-	CASRSGGREETQYF	TGTGCCAGCAGATCGGGGGGCAGAGAGGAGACCCAGTACTTC
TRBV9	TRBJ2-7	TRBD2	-	CASSVGRLAEQYF	TGTGCCAGCAGCGTAGGTCGACTAGCCGAGCAGTACTTC